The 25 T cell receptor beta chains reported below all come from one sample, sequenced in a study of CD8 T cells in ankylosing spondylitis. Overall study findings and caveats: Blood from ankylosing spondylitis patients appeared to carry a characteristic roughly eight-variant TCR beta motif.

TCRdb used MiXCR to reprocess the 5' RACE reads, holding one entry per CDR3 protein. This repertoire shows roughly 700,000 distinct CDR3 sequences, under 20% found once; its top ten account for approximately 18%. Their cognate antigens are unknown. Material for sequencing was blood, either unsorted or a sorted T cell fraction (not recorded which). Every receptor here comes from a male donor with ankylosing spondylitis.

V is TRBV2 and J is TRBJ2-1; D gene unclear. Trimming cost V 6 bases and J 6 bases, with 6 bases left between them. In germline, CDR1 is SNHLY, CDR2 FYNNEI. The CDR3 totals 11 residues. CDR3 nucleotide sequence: TGTGCCAGCAGACTAACCAATGAGCAGTTCTTC. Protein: CASRLTNEQFF.

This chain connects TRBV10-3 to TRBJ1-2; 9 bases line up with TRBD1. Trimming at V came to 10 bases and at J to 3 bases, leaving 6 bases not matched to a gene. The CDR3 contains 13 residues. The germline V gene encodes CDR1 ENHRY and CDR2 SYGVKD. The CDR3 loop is CATRTGEDYGYTF. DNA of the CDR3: TGTGCCACTCGGACAGGGGAAGACTATGGCTACACCTTC.

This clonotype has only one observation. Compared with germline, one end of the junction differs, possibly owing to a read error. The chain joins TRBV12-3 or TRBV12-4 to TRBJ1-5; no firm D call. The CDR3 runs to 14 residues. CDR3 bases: TGTTCCAGCAGTTTTGGTGGTTCCTATCAGCCCCAGCATTTT. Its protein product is CSSSFGGSYQPQHF.

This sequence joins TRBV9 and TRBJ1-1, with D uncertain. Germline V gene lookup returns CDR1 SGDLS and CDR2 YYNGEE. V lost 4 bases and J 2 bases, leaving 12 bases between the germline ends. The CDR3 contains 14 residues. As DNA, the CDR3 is TGTGCCAGCAGCTTCGGTGCCAGCAACACTGAAGCTTTCTTT. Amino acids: CASSFGASNTEAFF.

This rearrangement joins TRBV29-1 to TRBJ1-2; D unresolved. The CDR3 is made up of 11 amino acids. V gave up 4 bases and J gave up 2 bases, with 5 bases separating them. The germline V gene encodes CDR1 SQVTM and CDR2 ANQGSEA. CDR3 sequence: CSVGQNYGYTF. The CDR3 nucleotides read TGCAGCGTTGGTCAGAACTATGGCTACACCTTC.

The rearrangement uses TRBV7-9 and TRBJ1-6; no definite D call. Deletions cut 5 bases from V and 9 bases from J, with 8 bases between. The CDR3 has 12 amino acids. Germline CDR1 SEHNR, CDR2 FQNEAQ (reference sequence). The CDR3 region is CASSLPGSPLHF. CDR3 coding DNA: TGTGCCAGCAGCCTGCCGGGTTCACCCCTCCACTTT. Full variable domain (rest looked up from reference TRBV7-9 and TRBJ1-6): DTGVSQNPRHKITKRGQNVTFRCDPISEHNRLYWYRQTLGQGPEFLTYFQNEAQLEKSRLLSDRFSAERPKGSFSTLEIQRTEQGDSAMYLCASSLPGSPLHFGNGTRLTVT.

The CDR3 nucleotides read TGTGCCAGCATTGCGGCAGGGGCCGCCACTGAAGCTTTCTTT. The encoded protein is CASIAAGAATEAFF. V gene TRBV12-3 or TRBV12-4 combines with J gene TRBJ1-1; possibly TRBD1 for D (6 bases). CDR3 length: 14 amino acids. Trimming cost V 7 bases and J 4 bases, with 16 bases left between them.

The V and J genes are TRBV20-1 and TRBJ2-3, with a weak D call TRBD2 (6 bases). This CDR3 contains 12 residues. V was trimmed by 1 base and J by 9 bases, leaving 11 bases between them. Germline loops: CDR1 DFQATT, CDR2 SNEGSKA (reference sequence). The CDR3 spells CSARGDLHTQYF. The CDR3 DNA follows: TGCAGTGCTAGAGGGGACTTGCACACGCAGTATTTT.

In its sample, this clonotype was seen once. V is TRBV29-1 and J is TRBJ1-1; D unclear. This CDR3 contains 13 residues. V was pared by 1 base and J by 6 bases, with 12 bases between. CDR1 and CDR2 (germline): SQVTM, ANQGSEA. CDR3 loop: CSVEGAPSPEAFF. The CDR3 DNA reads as TGCAGCGTTGAAGGGGCGCCTTCCCCTGAAGCTTTCTTT.

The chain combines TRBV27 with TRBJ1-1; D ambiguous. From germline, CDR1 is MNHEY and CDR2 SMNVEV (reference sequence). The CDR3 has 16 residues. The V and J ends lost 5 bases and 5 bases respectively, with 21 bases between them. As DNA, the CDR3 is TGTGCCAGCAGTCCCCTGCTGTGGCAGCCCGGGACTGAAGCTTTCTTT. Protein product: CASSPLLWQPGTEAFF.

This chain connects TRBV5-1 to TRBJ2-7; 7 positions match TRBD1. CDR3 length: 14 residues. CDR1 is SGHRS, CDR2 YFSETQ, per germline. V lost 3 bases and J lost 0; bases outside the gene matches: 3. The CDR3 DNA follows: TGCGCCAGCAGCTACCGGGACAGCTCCTACGAGCAGTACTTC. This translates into CASSYRDSSYEQYF.

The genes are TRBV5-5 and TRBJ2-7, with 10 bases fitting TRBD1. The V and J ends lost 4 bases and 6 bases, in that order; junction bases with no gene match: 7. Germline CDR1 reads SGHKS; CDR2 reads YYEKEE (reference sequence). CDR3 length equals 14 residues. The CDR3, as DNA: TGTGCCAGCAGCCCAGGACAGGGGGAGCGCGAGCAGTACTTC. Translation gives CASSPGQGEREQYF.

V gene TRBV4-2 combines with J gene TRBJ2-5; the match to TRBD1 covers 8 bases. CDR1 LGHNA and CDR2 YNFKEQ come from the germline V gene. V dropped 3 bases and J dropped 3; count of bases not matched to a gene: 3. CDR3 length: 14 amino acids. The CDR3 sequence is CASSQPGQEETQYF. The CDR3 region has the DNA TGTGCCAGCAGCCAGCCGGGACAGGAAGAGACCCAGTACTTC.

CDR3 protein: CASSLALSGGAGELFF. The CDR3, as DNA: TGCGCCAGCAGCTTGGCCCTGTCAGGGGGAGCCGGGGAGCTGTTTTTT. The V call is TRBV5-1, the J call TRBJ2-2, with 7 bases lining up with TRBD1. The V and J ends lost 0 bases and 6 bases, in that order; junction bases with no gene match: 8. Germline CDR1 SGHRS, CDR2 YFSETQ. CDR3 size: 16 residues. Variable domain in full (rest from reference TRBV5-1 and TRBJ2-2): KAGVTQTPRYLIKTRGQQVTLSCSPISGHRSVSWYQQTPGQGLQFLFEYFSETQRNKGNFPGRFSGRQFSNSRSEMNVSTLELGDSALYLCASSLALSGGAGELFFGEGSRLTVL.

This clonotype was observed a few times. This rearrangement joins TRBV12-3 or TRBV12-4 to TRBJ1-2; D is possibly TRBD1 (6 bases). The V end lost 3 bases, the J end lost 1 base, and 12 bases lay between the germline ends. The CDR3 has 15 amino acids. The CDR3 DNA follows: TGTGCCAGCAGTTTGGAACAGGGATTTAACTATGGCTACACCTTC. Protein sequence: CASSLEQGFNYGYTF.

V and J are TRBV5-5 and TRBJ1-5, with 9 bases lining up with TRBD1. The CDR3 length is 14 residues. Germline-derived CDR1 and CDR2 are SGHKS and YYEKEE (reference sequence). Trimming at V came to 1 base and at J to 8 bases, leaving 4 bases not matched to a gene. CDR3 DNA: TGTGCCAGCAGCTTGCGACAGGGGGTTGAGCCCCAGCATTTT. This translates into CASSLRQGVEPQHF.

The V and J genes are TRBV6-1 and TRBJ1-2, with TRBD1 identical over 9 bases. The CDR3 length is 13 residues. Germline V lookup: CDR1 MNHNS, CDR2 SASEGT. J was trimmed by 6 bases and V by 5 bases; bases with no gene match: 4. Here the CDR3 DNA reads TGTGCCAGCAGTCGGACAGGGGACGATGGCTACACCTTC. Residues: CASSRTGDDGYTF.

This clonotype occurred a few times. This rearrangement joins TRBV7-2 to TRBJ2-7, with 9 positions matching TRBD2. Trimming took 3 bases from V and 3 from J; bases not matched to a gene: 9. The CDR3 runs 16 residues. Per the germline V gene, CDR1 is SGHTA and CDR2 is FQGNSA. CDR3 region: CASSFPSGASDYEQYF. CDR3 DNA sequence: TGTGCCAGCAGCTTTCCTAGCGGGGCGTCCGACTACGAGCAGTACTTC.

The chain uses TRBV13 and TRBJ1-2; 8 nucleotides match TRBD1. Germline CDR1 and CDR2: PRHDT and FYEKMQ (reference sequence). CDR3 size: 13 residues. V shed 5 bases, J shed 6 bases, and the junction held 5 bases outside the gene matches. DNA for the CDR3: TGTGCCAGCAGCCTAACAGGGGGTCATGGCTACACCTTC. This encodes CASSLTGGHGYTF.

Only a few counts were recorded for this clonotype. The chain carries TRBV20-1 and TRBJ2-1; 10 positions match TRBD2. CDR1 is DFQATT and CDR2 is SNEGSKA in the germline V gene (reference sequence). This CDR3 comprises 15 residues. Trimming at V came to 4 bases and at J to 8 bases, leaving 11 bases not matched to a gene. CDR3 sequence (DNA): TGCAGTGCTAAGACTAGCGGGCGGAAGGGTTATGAGCAGTTCTTC. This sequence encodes CSAKTSGRKGYEQFF.

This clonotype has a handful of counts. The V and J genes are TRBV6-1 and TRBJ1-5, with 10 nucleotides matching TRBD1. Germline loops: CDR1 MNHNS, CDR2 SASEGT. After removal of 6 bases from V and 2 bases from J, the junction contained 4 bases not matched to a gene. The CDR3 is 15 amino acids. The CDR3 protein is CASRRDRGGNQPQHF. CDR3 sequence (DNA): TGTGCCAGCAGGAGGGACAGGGGAGGCAATCAGCCCCAGCATTTT.

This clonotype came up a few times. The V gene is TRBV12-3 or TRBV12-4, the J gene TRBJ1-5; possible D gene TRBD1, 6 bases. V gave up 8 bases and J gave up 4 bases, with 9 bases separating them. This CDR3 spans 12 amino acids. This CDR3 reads CASRDKNQPQHF. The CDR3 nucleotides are TGTGCCAGCCGGGACAAGAATCAGCCCCAGCATTTT.

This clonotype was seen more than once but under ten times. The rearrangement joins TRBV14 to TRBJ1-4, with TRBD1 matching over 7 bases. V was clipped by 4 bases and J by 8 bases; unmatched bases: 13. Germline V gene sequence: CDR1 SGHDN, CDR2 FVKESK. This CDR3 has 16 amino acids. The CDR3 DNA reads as TGTGCCAGCAGCCCCTCTCAGACAGGGTTAAAGGAAAAACTGTTTTTT. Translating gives CASSPSQTGLKEKLFF.

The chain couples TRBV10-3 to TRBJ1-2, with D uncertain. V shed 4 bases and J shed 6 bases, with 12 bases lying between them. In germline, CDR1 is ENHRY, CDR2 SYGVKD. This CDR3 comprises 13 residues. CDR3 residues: CAISAQAGDGYTF. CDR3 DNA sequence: TGTGCCATCAGTGCCCAGGCAGGCGATGGCTACACCTTC.

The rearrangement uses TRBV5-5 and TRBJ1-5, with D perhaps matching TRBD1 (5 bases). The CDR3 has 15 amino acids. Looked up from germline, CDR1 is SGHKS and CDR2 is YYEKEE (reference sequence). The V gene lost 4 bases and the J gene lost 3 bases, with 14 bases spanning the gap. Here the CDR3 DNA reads TGTGCCAGCAGCATTCGGGACGGCTACAATCAGCCCCAGCATTTT. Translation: CASSIRDGYNQPQHF.